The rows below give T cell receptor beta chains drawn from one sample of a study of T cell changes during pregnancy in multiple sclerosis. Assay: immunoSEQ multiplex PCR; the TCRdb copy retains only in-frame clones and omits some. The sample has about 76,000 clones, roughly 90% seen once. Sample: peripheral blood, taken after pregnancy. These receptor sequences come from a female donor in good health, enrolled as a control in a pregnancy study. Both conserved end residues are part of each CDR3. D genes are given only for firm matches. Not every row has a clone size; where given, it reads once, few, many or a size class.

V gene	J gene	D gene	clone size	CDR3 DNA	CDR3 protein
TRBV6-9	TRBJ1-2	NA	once	TGTGCCAGCAGTTGGTCGGCAGGGGTCCAAGACTATGGCTACACCTTC	CASSWSAGVQDYGYTF
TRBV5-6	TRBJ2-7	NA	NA	TGTGCCAGCACCCGAGGAGGGGCGTTCACCTACGAGCAGTACTTC	CASTRGGAFTYEQYF
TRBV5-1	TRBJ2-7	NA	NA	TGCGCCAGCAGCGACCCTAGCCACTCCTACGAGCAGTACTTC	CASSDPSHSYEQYF
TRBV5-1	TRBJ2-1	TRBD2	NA	TGCGCCAGCAGCTTTACTCGACTAGCCTATGAGCAGTTCTTC	CASSFTRLAYEQFF
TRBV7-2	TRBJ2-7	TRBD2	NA	TGTGCCAGCAGCCCCCGGGGGGGGAGAGTCTCCTACGAGCAGTACTTC	CASSPRGGRVSYEQYF
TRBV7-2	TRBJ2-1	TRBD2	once	TGTGCCAGCAGCTCCCCGGTAACCGGGACTAGCGGGAATGAGCAGTTCTTC	CASSSPVTGTSGNEQFF
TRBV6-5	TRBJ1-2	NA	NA	TGTGCCAGCACCCCTATTCAGGGGAACTATGGCTACACCTTC	CASTPIQGNYGYTF
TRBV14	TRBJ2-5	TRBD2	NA	TGTGCCAGCAGCCGTCATGCGGGAGGAGGTTTTGAGACCCAGTACTTC	CASSRHAGGGFETQYF
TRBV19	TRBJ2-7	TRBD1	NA	TGTGCCAGTAGGGGAGAAAGGGACAGGGGAGTCTACGAGCAGTACTTC	CASRGERDRGVYEQYF
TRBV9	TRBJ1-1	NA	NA	TGTGCCAGCAGCCCACCTGGAGCGCCTGAAGCTTTCTTT	CASSPPGAPEAFF
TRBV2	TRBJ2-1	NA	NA	TGTGCCAGCGAGACCGGGACTGGGTCCTACAATGAGCAGTTCTTC	CASETGTGSYNEQFF
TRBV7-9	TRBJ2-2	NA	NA	TGTGCCAGCAGCGAGCTAGCCGGAAGGACCGGGGAGCTGTTTTTT	CASSELAGRTGELFF
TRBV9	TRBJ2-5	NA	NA	TGTGCCAGCAGCCCCACACTGTGGGGGGAAGAGACCCAGTACTTC	CASSPTLWGEETQYF
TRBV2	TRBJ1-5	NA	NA	TGTGCCAGCAGTGAAGCCCAGGGGAACCAGCCCCAGCATTTT	CASSEAQGNQPQHF
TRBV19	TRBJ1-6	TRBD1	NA	TGTGCCAGTAGTATCGCGGGACAGGGTAATTCACCCCTCCACTTT	CASSIAGQGNSPLHF
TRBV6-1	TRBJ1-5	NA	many	TGTGCCAGCAGTGAATGGGCAGTCAATCAGCCCCAGCATTTT	CASSEWAVNQPQHF
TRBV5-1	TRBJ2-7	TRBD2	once	TGCGCCAGCAGCCCGGGGACCCGGACTAGCGGGCCCGGGGGTGTATTCTACGAGCAGTACTTC	CASSPGTRTSGPGGVFYEQYF
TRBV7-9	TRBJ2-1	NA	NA	TGTGCCAGCAGATCTAGCGTAGGGAGATACAATGAGCAGTTCTTC	CASRSSVGRYNEQFF
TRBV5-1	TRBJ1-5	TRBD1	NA	TGCGCCAGCAGCTACACAGGGGGTCAGCCCCAGCATTTT	CASSYTGGQPQHF
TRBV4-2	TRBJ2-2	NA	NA	TGTGCCAGCACCTCTCGACAGTCCCCAGCCGGGGAGCTGTTTTTT	CASTSRQSPAGELFF
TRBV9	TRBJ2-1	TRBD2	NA	TGTGCCAGCAGCTCCTCTATAGCGGGCAACTACAATGAGCAGTTCTTC	CASSSSIAGNYNEQFF
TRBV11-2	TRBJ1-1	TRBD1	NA	TGTGCCAGCAGCTTGGGGAGGGACAGGGGTCACACTGAAGCTTTCTTT	CASSLGRDRGHTEAFF
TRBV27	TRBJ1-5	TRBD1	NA	TGTGCCAGCAGTCCTGGGACAGGGATTCGGCCCCAGCATTTT	CASSPGTGIRPQHF
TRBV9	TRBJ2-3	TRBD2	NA	TGTGCCAGCAGCGTAGGGACTAGCGGGGTTAACACAGATACGCAGTATTTT	CASSVGTSGVNTDTQYF
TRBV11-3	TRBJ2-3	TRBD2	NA	TGTGCCAGCTGTTCGGCGGGGGGGTCAGATACGCAGTATTTT	CASCSAGGSDTQYF
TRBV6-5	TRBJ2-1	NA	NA	TGTGCCAGCAGTCGCTCATACAGGGATAATGAGCAGTTCTTC	CASSRSYRDNEQFF
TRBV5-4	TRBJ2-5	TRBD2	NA	TGTGCCAGCAGCTTGGGAATAGCGGGCCAGGTCGTAAAGACCCAGTACTTC	CASSLGIAGQVVKTQYF